Below, 10 T cell receptor beta chains from the same sample are listed, as sequenced in a study of human T cells and chemical hapten exposure. Time point in this sample: patch test 1, 2 weeks after DPC sensitization. Regarding treatment: therapeutic diphenylcyclopropenone sensitization with weekly scalp DPC. From the RACE reads, TCRdb called clonotypes with MiXCR, one entry per CDR3 protein. The sample carries under 120,000 distinct CDR3 sequences, more than 9.5% recorded once. The source material was whole blood, sampled in connection with sensitization to the hapten diphenylcyclopropenone (DPC). The receptors here all came from a woman in her forties with alopecia areata. Some clones in this sample may be carry-over from other donors' samples.

This clonotype appeared many times. The V gene is TRBV7-9, the J gene TRBJ1-5; D may be TRBD1 (5 bases). The length of the CDR3 is 14 residues. Per germline, CDR1 SEHNR and CDR2 FQNEAQ (reference sequence). Trimming shortened V by 5 bases and J by 3 bases, and 11 bases separated the two germline ends. This CDR3 reads CASSRDSNNQPQHF. The CDR3 nucleotides read TGTGCCAGCAGCCGGGACTCAAACAATCAGCCCCAGCATTTT.

This sequence joins TRBV4-1 and TRBJ1-2; weak D call: TRBD1 (6 bases). There are 13 residues in the CDR3. The germline V and J ends were trimmed by 2 bases and 8 bases, with 12 bases remaining between them. Germline V lookup: CDR1 MGHRA, CDR2 YSYEKL. The CDR3: CASSQPNDRGYTF. The CDR3 DNA is TGCGCCAGCAGCCAACCCAACGACAGGGGCTACACCTTC.

This clonotype was seen a few times. The chain uses TRBV7-9 and TRBJ2-5; tentative D call: TRBD2 (6 bases). The V gene's germline CDR1 is SEHNR and CDR2 FQNEAQ (reference sequence). V was pared by 0 bases and J by 3 bases, with 8 bases between. The CDR3 is 14 residues long. The DNA of the CDR3 is TGTGCCAGCAGCTTAGCTAGCGGAAAAGAGACCCAGTACTTC. Residues: CASSLASGKETQYF.

This clonotype was observed at least ten times. The chain links TRBV2 to TRBJ1-1, with D tentatively TRBD1 (6 bases). V was pared by 6 bases and J by 4 bases, with 15 bases between. The CDR3 totals 14 residues. CDR1 SNHLY and CDR2 FYNNEI come from the germline V gene. The CDR3 region is CASREQGPSTEAFF. CDR3 bases: TGTGCCAGCAGGGAGCAGGGGCCGAGCACTGAAGCTTTCTTT.

This clonotype was observed at least ten times. The chain has TRBV6-2 or TRBV6-3 and TRBJ2-7; no clear D gene. Germline V CDR1 and CDR2: MNHEY, SVGEGT. V lost 5 bases and J 0 bases, leaving 8 bases between the germline ends. The CDR3 spans 13 residues. The CDR3 sequence: CASSPHFSYEQYF. The DNA for the CDR3 is TGTGCCAGCAGTCCACACTTCTCCTACGAGCAGTACTTC.

This clonotype was recorded a few times. This chain uses TRBV11-3 with TRBJ1-1; TRBD1 matches at 10 bases. V lost 5 bases to trimming and J lost 10 bases; unmatched junction nucleotides: 13. The CDR3 is made up of 15 amino acids. Germline CDR1 is SGHNT and CDR2 is YENEEA. The CDR3 nucleotides read TGTGCCAGCAGCCCTGGCCATAACAGGGACAGGGGAGCTTTCTTT. It is translated as CASSPGHNRDRGAFF.

This clonotype has more than one count but fewer than ten. The chain joins TRBV12-3 or TRBV12-4 to TRBJ1-1; D gene uncertain. V gave up 5 bases and J gave up 1 base, with 8 bases separating them. The length of the CDR3 is 13 residues. The DNA for the CDR3 is TGTGCCAGCAGTCTCCAGGAGAACACTGAAGCTTTCTTT. Amino acids: CASSLQENTEAFF.

This clonotype was observed a handful of times. The chain links TRBV12-5 to TRBJ2-5, with 12 bases matching TRBD1. The CDR3 has 15 residues. CDR1 and CDR2 from the germline V gene are LGHNT and FRNRAP. The V segment lost 6 bases and the J segment 3 bases; nucleotides outside the gene matches: 5. CDR3 region: CASGRGTGGEETQYF. The CDR3 DNA reads TGTGCTAGTGGCCGCGGGACAGGGGGCGAAGAGACCCAGTACTTC.

This clonotype has ten or more counts. The chain joins TRBV5-1 to TRBJ2-1, with D unresolved. This CDR3 contains 15 residues. Germline CDR1 and CDR2: SGHRS and YFSETQ. The ends were cut back, 2 bases at V and 0 bases at J, with 9 bases in the middle. The CDR3 region is CASSFSASSYNEQFF. The CDR3 DNA sequence: TGCGCCAGCAGCTTCTCCGCTAGCTCCTACAATGAGCAGTTCTTC.

CDR3 amino acids: CAWGPEQYF. CDR3 coding DNA: TGTGCCTGGGGGCCGGAGCAGTACTTC. V and J are TRBV6-2 or TRBV6-3 and TRBJ2-7; the D gene is possibly TRBD1 (6 bases). The CDR3 is 9 residues long. CDR1 is MNHEY and CDR2 is SVGEGT in the germline V gene. Trimming shortened V by 11 bases and J by 7 bases, and 9 bases separated the two germline ends.